A selection of T cell receptor beta chains follows, all from one sample in a study of shared clonotypes between healthy human individuals. The method was immunoSEQ multiplex PCR; TCRdb's version includes in-frame clones alone and lacks a portion of them. Here the sample spans nearly 1,000,000 clones, 76% being singletons. Sequenced sample: memory CD4+ T cells sorted from blood. These TCRs come from a man aged 18-30 years in good health. The CDR3 runs from the conserved cysteine through the conserved F or W. The D gene is left open where the match is weak. Expanded clones get a size class; other rows say once, few or many, or leave the size out.

>TRBD2|TRBV2|TRBJ2-5|-
TGTGCCGGAGGGACTAGCGGGAGTTTGGGGACCCAGTACTTC
CAGGTSGSLGTQYF
>-|TRBV6-6|TRBJ2-6|-
TGTGCCAGCAGTTACGGCCGCTCTGGGGCCAACGTCCTGACTTTC
CASSYGRSGANVLTF
>TRBD1|TRBV10-3|TRBJ1-1|-
TGTGCCATCAGTGACCAGGGGGGGAACACTGAAGCTTTCTTT
CAISDQGGNTEAFF
>-|TRBV5-1|TRBJ2-1|-
TGCGCCAGCAGCTTGGCCGTTGCCAATGAGCAGTTCTTC
CASSLAVANEQFF
>TRBD1|TRBV6-6|TRBJ2-5|-
TGTGCCAGCACCACTCGAGCAGGGGGCTTTTGGGAGACCCAGTACTTC
CASTTRAGGFWETQYF
>TRBD2|TRBV9|TRBJ2-2|-
TGTGCCAGCAGCACCGGACTAGCGGGAAAGAACACCGGGGAGCTGTTTTTT
CASSTGLAGKNTGELFF
>TRBD1|TRBV2|TRBJ1-1|-
TGTGCCAGCAGCCTCCCGGACAGGGAAGGCACTGAAGCTTTCTTT
CASSLPDREGTEAFF
>-|TRBV4-1|TRBJ2-7|-
TGCGCCAGCAGCCAAGGTTCCGGGGTTGGTAAGGTCTACGAGCAGTACTTC
CASSQGSGVGKVYEQYF
>-|TRBV7-9|TRBJ2-5|-
TGTGCCAGCAGCTGGGCCGGGCTCCAAGAGACCCAGTACTTC
CASSWAGLQETQYF
>TRBD2|TRBV5-4|TRBJ2-3|-
TGTGCCAGCAGCTTGAGCGGGGCAGCCACAGATACGCAGTATTTT
CASSLSGAATDTQYF
>-|TRBV5-6|TRBJ1-1|-
TGTGCCAGCAGCTTCGACGCCTCGTTCGGGGAGAACACTGAAGCTTTCTTT
CASSFDASFGENTEAFF
>-|TRBV19|TRBJ2-2|-
TGTGCCAGTAGTATAGACAGGGGCACCGGGGAGCTGTTTTTT
CASSIDRGTGELFF
>-|TRBV20-1|TRBJ2-7|-
TGCAGCACAGGGTACGAGCAGTACTTC
CSTGYEQYF
>-|TRBV7-9|TRBJ1-1|-
TGTGCCAGCACCAGGTGGACGGCGAACCACATGAACACTGAAGCTTTCTTT
CASTRWTANHMNTEAFF
>-|TRBV30|TRBJ2-7|-
TGTGCCTGGAGTCCCCAACGGGATAAGCAGTACTTC
CAWSPQRDKQYF
>-|TRBV28|TRBJ2-7|few
TGTGCCAGCAGTTTAAGGCAGTTCTCCTACGAGCAGTACTTC
CASSLRQFSYEQYF
>-|TRBV5-6|TRBJ2-7|-
TGTGCCAGCAGCTTGGCCCGACAAGGGCAGTACTTC
CASSLARQGQYF
>-|TRBV14|TRBJ1-1|few
TGTGCCAGCAGCCAAGTTCTATCCGGCTCTGAAGCTTTCTTT
CASSQVLSGSEAFF
>-|TRBV6-1|TRBJ2-5|few
TGTGCCAGCAGTGGGACGCACAAAGAGACCCAGTACTTC
CASSGTHKETQYF
>TRBD2|TRBV9|TRBJ2-1|-
TGTGCCAGCAGCTTGAGCGGGGACCCCTACAATGAGCAGTTCTTC
CASSLSGDPYNEQFF
>-|TRBV5-5|TRBJ1-2|once
TGTGCCAGCAGCTTGGACAGCCGTAACTATGGCTACACCTTC
CASSLDSRNYGYTF
>TRBD1|TRBV19|TRBJ2-6|-
TGTGCCAGTACGGGACAGTTGGTGTCTGGGGCCAACGTCCTGACTTTC
CASTGQLVSGANVLTF
>-|TRBV7-2|TRBJ1-5|-
TGTGCCAGCAGCTTGACAGTATTCCAGCCCCAGCATTTT
CASSLTVFQPQHF
>-|TRBV28|TRBJ2-3|-
TGTGCCAGCTCCCCCTCAACTCCGGGGAGCACAGATACGCAGTATTTT
CASSPSTPGSTDTQYF
>-|TRBV7-2|TRBJ2-3|-
TGTGCCAGCAGCTTACCTGGCACAGATACGCAGTATTTT
CASSLPGTDTQYF
>TRBD2|TRBV30|TRBJ2-1|-
TGTGCCTGGAGTGCGGGGACTAGCGGGGGGACGGATGAGCAGTTCTTC
CAWSAGTSGGTDEQFF